This T cell receptor beta chain came from a study of blood T cells in healthy people across ages. The germline CDR1 and CDR2 sequences are MNHEY and SMNVEV (reference sequence). V was pared by 8 bases and J by 1 base, with 9 bases of the junction left unmatched. This CDR3 contains 17 residues. A second PCR, run for about 6 to 11 cycles, used a sample-barcoded 5' primer plus a J-beta primer mix. Each sample provided no less than 2.5 million CDR3-containing paired-end reads. TCRdb re-derived calls from the 5' RACE reads in MiXCR, one entry per CDR3 protein. The sample has some 900,000 distinct CDR3 sequences; approximately 49% are singletons. Caucasian individuals from Russia who were healthy and aged about 6 to 100 acted as donors.

The receptor comes from a man aged 25-45 years in good health. V gene TRBV27 combines with J gene TRBJ2-4; TRBD1 matches at 12 bases. Source material: blood. The CDR3 DNA reads as TGTGCCAGCGAGAGGGACAGGGGGCGTCGGGCCAAAAACATTCAGTACTTC. It translates to CASERDRGRRAKNIQYF.